The source of this T cell receptor (beta chain) is a study of spatial heterogeneity in lung cancer. Study-level information: Fewer alpha-chain than beta-chain sequences were consistently detected.

The V gene lost 9 bases and the J gene lost 5 bases, with 13 bases spanning the gap. The length of the CDR3 is 13 residues. Germline lookup yields CDR1 ENHRY and CDR2 SYGVKD. In this sample, this clonotype turned up many times. The target antigen is unknown. One entry per CDR3 protein results from TCRdb running MiXCR on the 5' RACE reads. This table holds about 100,000 distinct CDR3 sequences, about 4.4% found once. General study results and limits: Within tumors, counts of expanded alpha and beta TCRs tracked tumor mutation counts.

Time point here: sample taken at primary tumor resection. Untreated early-stage non-small cell lung cancer patients, over 55 in total, were the donors. Unsorted whole RNA samples from tumor, nontumor lung or frozen PBMC were sequenced. The chain is built from TRBV10-3 and TRBJ1-4; D may be TRBD1 (6 bases). The sequence was collected from a male donor with early-stage non-small cell lung cancer. The specimen was lung tumor tissue, collected at surgery. This chain's CDR3 is CAIRPGENEKLFF. CDR3 DNA sequence: TGTGCCATTCGGCCAGGGGAGAATGAAAAACTGTTTTTT.